Listed below are T cell receptor beta chains from one sample, sequenced in a study of shared clonotypes between healthy human individuals. Generated by immunoSEQ multiplex PCR, the TCRdb table keeps only in-frame clones and is missing some. The data show about 480,000 clones, 79% seen once. The material sequenced was PBMCs. These receptors came from a woman between 35 and 50 years old in good health. Some clones in this sample may be carry-over from other donors' samples. Both conserved end residues are part of each CDR3. Fields, in order: clone size, J gene, V gene, D gene, CDR3 protein, CDR3 DNA. The D gene is left open where the match is weak. Not every row has a clone size; where given, it reads once, few, many or a size class.

few,TRBJ2-7,TRBV5-1,NA,CASSLEAGRGEQYF,TGCGCCAGCAGCTTGGAGGCAGGGCGCGGCGAGCAGTACTTC
NA,TRBJ2-5,TRBV7-3,NA,CASSLNGQYQETQYF,TGTGCCAGCAGCTTAAACGGACAGTACCAAGAGACCCAGTACTTC
NA,TRBJ2-3,TRBV4-1,NA,CASSQWPAPGSDTQYF,TGCGCCAGCAGCCAATGGCCTGCCCCCGGTTCAGATACGCAGTATTTT
NA,TRBJ1-1,TRBV5-4,TRBD1,CASRSHRGRTEAFF,TGTGCCAGCAGATCCCACAGGGGGCGAACTGAAGCTTTCTTT
NA,TRBJ1-1,TRBV28,TRBD1,CASSLLGTGSTNTEAFF,TGTGCCAGCAGTTTATTGGGGACAGGTTCAACGAACACTGAAGCTTTCTTT
NA,TRBJ1-2,TRBV27,NA,CASSLLGGTFPGYGYTF,TGTGCCAGCAGTTTATTGGGGGGCACTTTTCCAGGATATGGCTACACCTTC
NA,TRBJ1-1,TRBV10-3,NA,CAISESMAIYLTEAFF,TGTGCCATCAGTGAGTCAATGGCCATATACCTCACTGAAGCTTTCTTT
NA,TRBJ2-2,TRBV30,NA,CAWSEITGTTGELFF,TGTGCCTGGAGTGAAATAACAGGGACCACCGGGGAGCTGTTTTTT
NA,TRBJ1-2,TRBV28,NA,CASSLSLRSYGYTF,TGTGCCAGCAGTTTATCCCTGCGTAGCTATGGCTACACCTTC
NA,TRBJ2-5,TRBV10-3,NA,CAISESLGETQYF,TGTGCCATCAGTGAGTCTTTGGGGGAGACCCAGTACTTC
NA,TRBJ2-7,TRBV27,TRBD1,CASSLYRGRYEQYF,TGTGCCAGCAGTTTATACAGGGGGCGGTACGAGCAGTACTTC
NA,TRBJ2-7,TRBV5-5,NA,CASSSSQIGLHEQYF,TGTGCCAGCAGCTCCTCGCAAATAGGACTCCACGAGCAGTACTTC
NA,TRBJ2-5,TRBV7-6,TRBD1,CASSVDRGRETQYF,TGTGCCAGCAGCGTCGACAGGGGCCGGGAGACCCAGTACTTC
NA,TRBJ1-1,TRBV11-2,NA,CASSLDYQNTEAFF,TGTGCCAGCAGCTTAGATTATCAGAACACTGAAGCTTTCTTT
NA,TRBJ2-1,TRBV5-8,TRBD1,CASSLAAGDRGYNEQFF,TGTGCCAGCAGCTTGGCCGCGGGGGACAGGGGGTACAATGAGCAGTTCTTC
NA,TRBJ2-1,TRBV9,TRBD2,CASSAYSGTSGSSGKSYNEQFF,TGTGCCAGCAGCGCATACTCCGGGACTAGCGGGAGTAGTGGGAAGTCCTACAATGAGCAGTTCTTC
NA,TRBJ1-2,TRBV7-9,NA,CASSARIGRTDHYTF,TGTGCCAGCAGCGCGAGAATAGGACGAACTGATCACTACACCTTC
NA,TRBJ2-1,TRBV28,NA,CATSSTGTSYNEQFF,TGTGCCACCTCCTCTACAGGGACCTCCTACAATGAGCAGTTCTTC
NA,TRBJ2-2,TRBV29-1,NA,CNRQNTGELFF,TGCAACAGACAGAACACCGGGGAGCTGTTTTTT
NA,TRBJ2-5,TRBV18,TRBD1,CASSPDRAETQYF,TGTGCCAGCTCACCGGACAGGGCCGAGACCCAGTACTTC
NA,TRBJ2-7,TRBV27,NA,CATPRGEGYEQYF,TGTGCCACCCCCAGGGGGGAGGGGTACGAGCAGTACTTC
NA,TRBJ1-5,TRBV19,TRBD1,CASSPTGGEQPQHF,TGTGCCAGTAGCCCGACAGGGGGCGAGCAGCCCCAGCATTTT
NA,TRBJ1-3,TRBV30,TRBD1,CAWSQPTGAGNTIYF,TGTGCCTGGAGCCAACCCACAGGGGCTGGAAACACCATATATTTT
NA,TRBJ1-4,TRBV28,NA,CASRGTGLGEKLFF,TGTGCCAGCAGGGGAACGGGACTAGGTGAAAAACTGTTTTTT
NA,TRBJ2-7,TRBV7-6,NA,CASSLSLVYEQYF,TGTGCCAGCAGCTTAAGTCTAGTCTACGAGCAGTACTTC
once,TRBJ2-7,TRBV28,NA,CASSRPGTRGHEQYF,TGTGCCAGCAGTCGTCCCGGGACTAGGGGGCACGAGCAGTACTTC
NA,TRBJ2-5,TRBV5-4,TRBD1,CASSRIPDRGWETQYF,TGTGCCAGCAGCCGTATTCCGGACAGGGGGTGGGAGACCCAGTACTTC
NA,TRBJ2-3,TRBV29-1,NA,CSVGGTTTDTQYF,TGCAGCGTGGGTGGGACCACCACAGATACGCAGTATTTT
NA,TRBJ2-3,TRBV27,TRBD2,CASSGLAGGEDTQYF,TGTGCCAGCAGTGGGCTAGCGGGAGGAGAAGATACGCAGTATTTT
NA,TRBJ2-5,TRBV10-3,NA,CAISEPDGAQETQYF,TGTGCCATCAGTGAGCCGGATGGGGCCCAAGAGACCCAGTACTTC
NA,TRBJ1-4,TRBV11-2,NA,CASSLYRDEKLFF,TGTGCCAGCAGCCTTTACAGGGATGAAAAACTGTTTTTT
NA,TRBJ2-1,TRBV5-6,TRBD2,CASSLVAGESREQFF,TGTGCCAGCAGTCTGGTGGCGGGAGAGTCGCGTGAGCAGTTCTTC
NA,TRBJ2-4,TRBV19,TRBD2,CASSLAGVPRIQYF,TGTGCCAGTTCTCTAGCGGGAGTACCTCGCATTCAGTACTTC
NA,TRBJ1-4,TRBV7-9,NA,CASSDWRRGLGEKLFF,TGTGCCAGCAGCGACTGGCGTCGGGGTTTAGGTGAAAAACTGTTTTTT
NA,TRBJ2-1,TRBV30,NA,CAWSVGRNTNNEQFF,TGTGCCTGGAGTGTAGGGCGGAATACCAACAATGAGCAGTTCTTC
NA,TRBJ2-5,TRBV5-3,NA,CARSLGEGGGEEETQYF,TGTGCCAGAAGCTTGGGAGAGGGTGGGGGAGAAGAAGAGACCCAGTACTTC
NA,TRBJ1-5,TRBV28,TRBD1,CASRPDRASNQPQHF,TGTGCCAGCAGACCAGACAGGGCGAGCAATCAGCCCCAGCATTTT
NA,TRBJ1-1,TRBV6-1,TRBD1,CASRLDRGRTEAFF,TGTGCCAGCAGGTTAGACAGGGGGCGAACTGAAGCTTTCTTT
NA,TRBJ2-7,TRBV28,NA,CASSLWGEERVQYF,TGTGCCAGCAGTTTATGGGGGGAAGAGAGAGTGCAGTACTTC
NA,TRBJ1-1,TRBV7-2,NA,CASSLDWGNTEAFF,TGTGCCAGCAGCTTAGACTGGGGGAACACTGAAGCTTTCTTT
once,TRBJ2-3,TRBV9,TRBD1,CASSAEGARTDTQYF,TGTGCCAGCAGCGCCGAGGGGGCGCGCACAGATACGCAGTATTTT
NA,TRBJ1-1,TRBV6-6,NA,CASSYPGQGITEAFF,TGTGCCAGCAGTTACCCCGGGCAGGGGATCACTGAAGCTTTCTTT
NA,TRBJ2-3,TRBV19,NA,CASSIRDAQDTQYF,TGTGCCAGTAGTATCCGGGATGCACAGGATACGCAGTATTTT
NA,TRBJ2-7,TRBV12-5,TRBD1,CASGLARPQRGQGAYEQYF,TGTGCTAGTGGTTTGGCCCGGCCCCAGCGGGGACAGGGGGCTTACGAGCAGTACTTC
once,TRBJ1-3,TRBV6-5,NA,CASSYSGLNSGNTIYF,TGTGCCAGCAGTTACTCAGGGCTGAACTCTGGAAACACCATATATTTT
NA,TRBJ1-4,TRBV5-8,NA,CASSLAGANEKLFF,TGTGCCAGCAGCTTAGCGGGGGCTAATGAAAAACTGTTTTTT
NA,TRBJ1-6,TRBV6-5,NA,CASMRGLDSPLHF,TGTGCCAGCATGCGGGGGCTAGATTCACCCCTCCACTTT
NA,TRBJ2-3,TRBV14,NA,CASSRPNQLGQDTQYF,TGTGCCAGCAGCCGACCAAACCAACTAGGCCAAGATACGCAGTATTTT
many,TRBJ1-1,TRBV30,TRBD1,CAWRQQGGTEAFF,TGTGCCTGGAGGCAACAGGGGGGCACTGAAGCTTTCTTT
once,TRBJ2-2,TRBV5-4,NA,CASSPAGGGTGELFF,TGTGCCAGCAGTCCAGCCGGGGGCGGGACGGGGGAGCTGTTTTTT
NA,TRBJ1-2,TRBV19,NA,CASRRDPNYGYTF,TGTGCCAGTAGGCGGGACCCAAACTATGGCTACACCTTC
NA,TRBJ2-1,TRBV7-2,TRBD1,CASSSGTASYNEQFF,TGTGCCAGCAGCTCCGGGACAGCTAGCTACAATGAGCAGTTCTTC
medium-sized,TRBJ2-2,TRBV6-5,TRBD1,CASSTGDAGELFF,TGTGCCAGCAGCACAGGGGACGCCGGGGAGCTGTTTTTT
NA,TRBJ2-1,TRBV7-3,NA,CASSPTGGGWYNEQFF,TGTGCCAGCAGCCCAACTGGGGGGGGCTGGTACAATGAGCAGTTCTTC